This T cell receptor (beta chain) emerged from a study of T cell responses to AZD1222 COVID-19 vaccine. The wider study: Some second doses came at about 4 weeks and others at about 12 weeks; these were pooled. Whole-study results and caveats: Spike was spanned by vaccine-associated CD4 TCRs, with dominance at 160-218 and 743-854. White British ancestry dominated among donors, who included more females, and clonal diversity was possibly underestimated.

Libraries were prepared by immunoSEQ multiplex PCR; TCRdb keeps only in-frame clonotypes and omits some of them. The sample holds about 150,000 clones, around 90% seen once. Germline values: CDR1 SEHNR, CDR2 FQNEAQ (reference sequence). V gave up 2 bases and J gave up 5 bases, with 20 bases separating them. There are 17 residues in the CDR3. As concerns this clone: Its antigen is not known.

The TCR was taken from an adult in good health. The sample here was peripheral blood, taken on day 0 of AZD1222 vaccination. The rearrangement uses TRBV7-9 and TRBJ2-3; D perhaps matches TRBD1 (6 bases). The CDR3 loop is CASSLIQGKGRGDTQYF. The DNA of the CDR3 is TGTGCCAGCAGCTTAATCCAGGGGAAAGGACGGGGAGATACGCAGTATTTT.